This T cell receptor beta chain was documented in a study of blood T cell repertoires in COVID-19. Sequencing used immunoSEQ multiplex PCR; TCRdb keeps in-frame clones, though not all of them. Found here are about 300,000 clones, roughly 88% of them singletons; the top ten hold approximately 7%. Trimming cost V 0 bases and J 0 bases; bases outside gene matches: 4. Per the germline V gene, CDR1 is MNHEY and CDR2 is SVGAGI. The CDR3 sequence is 16 residues long. The V gene is TRBV6-5, the J gene TRBJ2-5; 7 bases align to TRBD2. Sequencing input: peripheral blood. The receptor comes from a young woman who had recovered from COVID-19. CDR3 loop: CASSYSGRAHQETQYF. In DNA, the CDR3 is TGTGCCAGCAGTTACTCGGGGAGGGCCCACCAAGAGACCCAGTACTTC.